This T cell receptor (beta chain) was documented in a study of T cells after yellow fever vaccination (dated by TCRdb to between 2018 and 2021). About the full investigation: Libraries from fractions with low cell numbers were prepared with the SMART-Seq v4 Ultra Low Input RNA kit. The cohort comprised two healthy male donors, one aged 18 to 30 and one aged 30 to 40 years. To follow T-cell clones before and after both primary and booster YFV17D yellow fever vaccination, bulk TCR alpha and beta repertoires underwent longitudinal sequencing. Blood was collected at multiple timepoints before and after primary and secondary immunization, and bulk PBMC replicates and cell subsets were isolated. What the work shows at the level of the full study, not this receptor alone: After the booster, most of the clones that had expanded following primary vaccination were detected again (roughly 96% of CD4 and roughly 88% of CD8), which suggests that memory was broadly maintained. Compared with the primary T-cell response, the secondary T-cell response was faster but weaker, reaching its peak on day 5 rather than on day 15. Because abundant contaminating clonotypes from the bulk population could be contained in FACS-sorted repertoires, computational filtering was required. A small fraction of clonotypes showed up in both the CD4 and CD8 compartments, probably as a result of convergent recombination. Because the study included only a couple of donors, the extent to which the findings can be generalized is limited.

This specimen's treatment or condition label, per the study, means: live attenuated yellow fever vaccine strain. At every blood-draw timepoint, two biological replicates of bulk PBMCs were collected. A standard Ficoll-Paque protocol was used to isolate PBMCs from peripheral blood. TriZol was used to extract RNA from bulk PBMCs, from CD4 and CD8 fractions, and from dextramer-positive and dextramer-negative fractions. The sequencer was an Illumina NovaSeq 6000. TCR cDNA was made using 5'RACE template switching, a step that added a universal primer site and unique molecular identifiers. cDNA synthesis was primed from both the TCR alpha and TCR beta constant segments. Two PCR steps were used to amplify libraries, with sample barcodes and sequencing adapters being added in the second step. Libraries were sequenced on Illumina HiSeq 2500 (2x100 bp) or NovaSeq (2x150 bp). For the original study's pipeline: Demultiplexing of reads and collapsing into UMI consensus sequences were performed with MIGEC, and V(D)J alignment was carried out with MiXCR. Vaccine-responding clonotypes were identified with edgeR using replicate PBMC samples, with FDR below 0.01 and a log2 fold change above 5 up to day 15 being required. Each bulk clonotype received a CD4 or CD8 identity based on whether the sequenced CD4 or CD8 repertoire contained that clonotype at higher abundance. The raw public reads went through TCRdb reprocessing: fastp at Q25, MiXCR clone calling, in-frame beta chains kept. Identical CDR3 protein sequences are pooled into one entry, listed with their most common genes and DNA. TCRdb's processing, not the authors', yielded these V and J calls. The sample table holds under 500,000 distinct CDR3 sequences, of which around a sixth were seen once. The top ten clones comprise roughly a sixth of the sample.

CDR1 is given as MNHEY and CDR2 as SVGAGI, both from the germline V gene. V drops 4 bases and J drops 8 bases, leaving 11 bases in between. Including the terminal cysteine and phenylalanine, the CDR3 comprises 12 residues. Of the read, only the CDR3 DNA is kept; its 36 bases are in frame from base 1. This clonotype was seen a few times. No antigen is known for it. Base qualities are not recorded, but no much larger clone differs from it by a single base. The sequence joins TRBV6-5 to TRBJ1-2, with the identity of the D gene unclear. The source material was PBMCs, sampled before the yellow fever booster vaccination. This sequence originates from a man younger than 35 who received the YFV17D yellow fever vaccine. The encoded CDR3 is CASSWSGGGYTF. The DNA is as follows: TGTGCCAGCAGTTGGTCCGGTGGGGGCTACACCTTC.